Listed here is a single TCR beta chain. Its antigen is unknown. Using about 0.2 ug DNA, approximately 30,000 T cell genomes, the sorted-subset replicate PCRs were run. Profiling relied on immunoSEQ multiplex PCR, and the TCRdb table lists in-frame clones only, not all of them. The table shows approximately 640,000 clones, with around 72% occurring only once. The data were obtained in a study of shared clonotypes between healthy human individuals. Study details: CD4 naive and CD4 memory each took three plates per donor, while CD8 naive took two and CD8 memory one. Study-wide results and caveats: The study drew on few donors, limiting represented genetic and exposure-history diversity.

The split of CD4+ cells yielded CD45RA+ naive and CD45RA-negative memory subsets. This CDR3 spans 15 amino acids. Germline V gene lookup returns CDR1 SNHLY and CDR2 FYNNEI. Trimming shortened V by 1 base and J by 4 bases, and 12 bases separated the two germline ends. This TCR derives from a woman aged 25 to 45 in good health. The chain recombines TRBV2 with TRBJ2-3; the D gene is possibly TRBD2 (5 bases). Specimen: memory CD4+ T cells sorted from blood. Subset meaning: CD45RA-negative fraction. The CDR3 loop is CASSEGLSRADTQYF. In nucleotides, the CDR3 is TGTGCCAGCAGTGAAGGGCTCTCGAGGGCAGATACGCAGTATTTT.